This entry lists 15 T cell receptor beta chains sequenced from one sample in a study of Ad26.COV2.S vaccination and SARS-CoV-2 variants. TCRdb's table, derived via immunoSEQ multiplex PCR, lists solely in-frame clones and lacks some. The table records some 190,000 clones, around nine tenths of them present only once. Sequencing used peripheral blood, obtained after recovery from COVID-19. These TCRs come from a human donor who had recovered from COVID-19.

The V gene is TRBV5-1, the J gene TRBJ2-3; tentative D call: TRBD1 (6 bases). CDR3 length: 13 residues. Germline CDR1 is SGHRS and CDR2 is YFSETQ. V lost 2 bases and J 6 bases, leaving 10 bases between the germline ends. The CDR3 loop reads CASSFRGLDTQYF. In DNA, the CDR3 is TGCGCCAGCAGCTTTAGGGGGTTGGATACGCAGTATTTT.

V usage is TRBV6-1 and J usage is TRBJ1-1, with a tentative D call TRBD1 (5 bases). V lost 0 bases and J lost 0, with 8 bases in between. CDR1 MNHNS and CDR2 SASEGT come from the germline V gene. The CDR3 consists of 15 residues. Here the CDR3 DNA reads TGTGCCAGCAGTGAAGCCGGGGGGGTGAACACTGAAGCTTTCTTT. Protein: CASSEAGGVNTEAFF.

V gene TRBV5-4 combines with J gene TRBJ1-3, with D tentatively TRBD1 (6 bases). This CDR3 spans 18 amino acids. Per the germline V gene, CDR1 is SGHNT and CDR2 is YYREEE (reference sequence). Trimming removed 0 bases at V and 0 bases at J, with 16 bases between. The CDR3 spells CASSLGGTTPRSGNTIYF. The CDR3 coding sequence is TGTGCCAGCAGCTTGGGGGGGACAACACCTCGCTCTGGAAACACCATATATTTT. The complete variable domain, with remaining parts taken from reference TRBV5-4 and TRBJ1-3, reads ETGVTQSPTHLIKTRGQQVTLRCSSQSGHNTVSWYQQALGQGPQFIFQYYREEENGRGNFPPRFSGLQFPNYSSELNVNALELDDSALYLCASSLGGTTPRSGNTIYFGEGSWLTVV.

CDR3 sequence reads: CASSPTGNYGYTF. The CDR3 DNA reads as TGTGCCAGCAGCCCTACAGGGAACTATGGCTACACCTTC. The chain uses TRBV7-9 and TRBJ1-2, with D maybe TRBD1 (6 bases). The germline gives CDR1 SEHNR, CDR2 FQNEAQ (reference sequence). CDR3 length equals 13 residues. V lost 5 bases, J lost 2 bases, and 9 bases lay in between.

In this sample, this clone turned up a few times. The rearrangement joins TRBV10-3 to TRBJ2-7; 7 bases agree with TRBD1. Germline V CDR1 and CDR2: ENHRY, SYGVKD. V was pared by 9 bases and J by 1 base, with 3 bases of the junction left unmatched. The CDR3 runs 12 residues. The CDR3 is CAISTGSYEQYF. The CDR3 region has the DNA TGTGCCATTTCGACAGGGTCCTACGAGCAGTACTTC.

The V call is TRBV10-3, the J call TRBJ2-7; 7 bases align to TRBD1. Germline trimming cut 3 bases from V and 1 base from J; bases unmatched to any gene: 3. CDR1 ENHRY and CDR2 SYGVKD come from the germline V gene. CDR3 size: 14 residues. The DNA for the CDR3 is TGTGCCATCAGTGAACAGGGGCTATCCTACGAGCAGTACTTC. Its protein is CAISEQGLSYEQYF.

The CDR3 sequence is CASSLILAGGSGELFF. The CDR3 DNA follows: TGTGCCAGCAGTTTAATACTAGCGGGGGGTTCGGGGGAGCTGTTTTTT. This rearrangement joins TRBV28 to TRBJ2-2, with 12 bases fitting TRBD2. The length of the CDR3 is 16 residues. V was clipped by 2 bases and J by 8 bases; unmatched bases: 6. From germline, CDR1 is MDHEN and CDR2 SYDVKM.

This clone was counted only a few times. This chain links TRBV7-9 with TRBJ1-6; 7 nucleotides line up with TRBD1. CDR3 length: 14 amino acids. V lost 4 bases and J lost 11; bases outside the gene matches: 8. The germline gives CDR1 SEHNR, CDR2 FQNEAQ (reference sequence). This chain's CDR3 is CASSSGQVAAPLHF. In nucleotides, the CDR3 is TGTGCCAGCAGCTCCGGACAGGTCGCCGCACCCCTCCACTTT.

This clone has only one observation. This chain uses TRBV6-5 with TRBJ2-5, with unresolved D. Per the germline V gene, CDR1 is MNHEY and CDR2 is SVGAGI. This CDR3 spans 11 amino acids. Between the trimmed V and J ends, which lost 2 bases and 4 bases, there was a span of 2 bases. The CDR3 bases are TGTGCCAGCAGTTACCGAGAGACCCAGTACTTC. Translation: CASSYRETQYF.

The CDR3 sequence is CAWSSAGGSRNEQYF. In DNA form, the CDR3 reads TGTGCCTGGAGCTCGGCCGGCGGCTCGAGGAACGAGCAGTACTTC. The V call is TRBV30, the J call TRBJ2-7; D gene ambiguous. Germline CDR1 is GTSNPN and CDR2 is SVGIG (reference sequence). Between the trimmed V and J ends, which lost 3 bases and 5 bases, there was a span of 20 bases. CDR3 length equals 15 residues.

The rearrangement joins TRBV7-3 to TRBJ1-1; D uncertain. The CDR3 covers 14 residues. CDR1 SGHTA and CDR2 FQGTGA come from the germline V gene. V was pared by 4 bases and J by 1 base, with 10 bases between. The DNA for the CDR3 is TGTGCCAGCAGCTCATCCGGTGGGAACACTGAAGCTTTCTTT. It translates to CASSSSGGNTEAFF.

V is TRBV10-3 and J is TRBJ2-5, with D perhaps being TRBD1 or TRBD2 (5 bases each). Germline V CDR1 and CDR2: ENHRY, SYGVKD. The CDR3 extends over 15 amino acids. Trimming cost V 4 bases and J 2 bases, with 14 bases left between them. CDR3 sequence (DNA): TGTGCCATCAGTGTTGGGGGTCTCCTTCAAGAGACCCAGTACTTC. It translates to CAISVGGLLQETQYF.

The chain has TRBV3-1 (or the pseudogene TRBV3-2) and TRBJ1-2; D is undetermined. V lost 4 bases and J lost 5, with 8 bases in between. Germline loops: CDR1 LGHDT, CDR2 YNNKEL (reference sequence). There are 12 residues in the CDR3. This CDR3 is CASSLEGYGYTF. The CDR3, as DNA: TGTGCCAGCAGCCTCGAGGGTTATGGCTACACCTTC.

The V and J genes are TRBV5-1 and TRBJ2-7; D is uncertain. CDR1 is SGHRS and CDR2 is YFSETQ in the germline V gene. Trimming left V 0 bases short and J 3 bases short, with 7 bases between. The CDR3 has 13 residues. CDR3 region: CASSLEVGYEQYF. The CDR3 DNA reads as TGCGCCAGCAGCTTGGAGGTCGGCTACGAGCAGTACTTC.

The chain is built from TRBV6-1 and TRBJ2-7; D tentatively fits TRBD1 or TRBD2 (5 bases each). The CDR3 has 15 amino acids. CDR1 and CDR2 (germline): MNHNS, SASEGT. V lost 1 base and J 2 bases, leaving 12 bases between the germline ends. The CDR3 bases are TGTGCCAGCAGTGAAGATCTAGGGGACCCCTACGAGCAGTACTTC. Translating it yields CASSEDLGDPYEQYF.